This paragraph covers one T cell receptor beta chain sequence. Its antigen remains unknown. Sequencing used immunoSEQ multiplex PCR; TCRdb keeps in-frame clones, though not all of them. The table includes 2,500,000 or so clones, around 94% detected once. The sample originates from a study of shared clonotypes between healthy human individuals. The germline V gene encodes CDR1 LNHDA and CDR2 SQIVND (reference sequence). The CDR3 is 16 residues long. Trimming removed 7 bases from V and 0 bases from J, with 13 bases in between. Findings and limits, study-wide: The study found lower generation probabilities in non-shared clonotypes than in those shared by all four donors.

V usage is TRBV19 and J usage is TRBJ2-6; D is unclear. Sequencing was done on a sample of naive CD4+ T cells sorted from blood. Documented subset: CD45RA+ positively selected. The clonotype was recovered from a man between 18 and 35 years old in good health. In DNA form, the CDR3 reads TGTGCCAGTAACGCTCTGGCCAGCTCTGGGGCCAACGTCCTGACTTTC. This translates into CASNALASSGANVLTF.